These 9 T cell receptor beta chains were sequenced from one sample in a study of molecular identifiers for immune sequencing clone quantification. TCRdb used MiXCR to reprocess the PCR reads, holding one entry per CDR3 protein. The sample consists of roughly 71,000 distinct CDR3 sequences, about 18% of them appearing once. The sequenced sample consisted of naive CD8+ T cells from blood, with Jurkat cell RNA spiked in. As for subset: FACS-sorted CD8+CD4-CCR7+CD45RA+ naive T cells. The receptors were sampled from a human donor in good health. Some libraries in this study had Jurkat cell RNA spiked in.

This clonotype has a count of ten or more. The chain is built from TRBV29-1 and TRBJ2-2; 9 bases match TRBD2. V lost 8 bases to trimming and J lost 4 bases; unmatched junction nucleotides: 14. The CDR3 is made up of 16 amino acids. Germline lookup yields CDR1 SQVTM and CDR2 ANQGSEA. CDR3 sequence (DNA): TGCAGCCGGGAGGTAGCGGGAGTGATCGGCACCGGGGAGCTGTTTTTT. This encodes CSREVAGVIGTGELFF.

This rearrangement joins TRBV7-3 to TRBJ2-7; no clear D gene. The CDR3 runs to 13 residues. V was pared by 5 bases and J by 7 bases, with 15 bases between. Germline lookup yields CDR1 SGHTA and CDR2 FQGTGA. As DNA, the CDR3 is TGTGCCAGCAGCCCCGGCTGGGGTTGGGAGCAGTACTTC. This codes for CASSPGWGWEQYF.

This clonotype came up many times. The chain links TRBV20-1 to TRBJ2-2; 8 bases match TRBD2. CDR3 length: 14 residues. Germline V lookup: CDR1 DFQATT, CDR2 SNEGSKA (reference sequence). The junction had 4 bases not matched to a gene; V was cut back by 5 bases and J by 2 bases. As DNA, the CDR3 is TGCAGTGCTCCGACTAGCGATAACACCGGGGAGCTGTTTTTT. It translates to CSAPTSDNTGELFF.

At least ten counts were recorded for this clonotype. This chain connects TRBV10-2 to TRBJ1-5; D not resolved. From germline, CDR1 is WSHSY and CDR2 SAAADI. The V end lost 5 bases, the J end lost 0 bases, and 11 bases lay between the germline ends. This CDR3 is built from 15 residues. CDR3 region: CASSYNLYSNQPQHF. In DNA, the CDR3 is TGCGCCAGCAGTTACAACCTCTATAGCAATCAGCCCCAGCATTTT.

This clonotype has ten or more counts. The CDR3 DNA reads as TGTGCCAGCAGCCTAGGCAACCGGGCCCGACATCGGGAGACCCAGTACTTC. Residues: CASSLGNRARHRETQYF. The genes are TRBV7-8 and TRBJ2-5, with D uncertain. V was trimmed by 5 bases and J by 5 bases, leaving 24 bases between them. CDR1 is SGHVS, CDR2 FQNEAQ, per germline. The CDR3 runs to 17 residues.

V and J are TRBV7-9 and TRBJ2-4; D remains unclear. The CDR3 totals 16 residues. With 4 bases removed from V and 1 base from J, the gap between germline ends came to 14 bases. Germline V gene data show CDR1 as SEHNR and CDR2 as FQNEAQ (reference sequence). CDR3 amino acids: CASSSHDGWAKNIQYF. The CDR3 DNA sequence: TGTGCCAGCAGCTCACATGACGGATGGGCCAAAAACATTCAGTACTTC.

This clonotype was counted many times. This chain links TRBV7-6 with TRBJ2-2; D is perhaps TRBD2 (6 bases). Trimming took 3 bases from V and 6 from J, leaving 17 bases between them. The CDR3 extends over 16 amino acids. Germline values: CDR1 SGHVS, CDR2 FNYEAQ. This chain's CDR3 is CASSFTGGPQAGELFF. DNA of the CDR3: TGTGCCAGCAGCTTCACTGGAGGGCCTCAGGCCGGGGAGCTGTTTTTT.

The rearrangement uses TRBV7-8 and TRBJ2-1; TRBD1 agrees at 9 bases. From germline, CDR1 is SGHVS and CDR2 FQNEAQ. The CDR3 has 17 residues. Losses at the gene ends were 5 bases for V and 2 bases for J; bases not matched to a gene: 10. The CDR3 loop reads CASSLGGGTGTYNEQFF. The CDR3 DNA is TGTGCCAGCAGCCTAGGGGGGGGGACAGGGACCTACAATGAGCAGTTCTTC.

In its sample, this clonotype was seen many times. The chain combines TRBV4-1 with TRBJ2-7; 10 nucleotides match TRBD2. The CDR3 covers 15 residues. Trimming took 3 bases from V and 3 from J; bases not matched to a gene: 5. Germline CDR1 is MGHRA and CDR2 is YSYEKL. CDR3 bases: TGCGCCAGCAGCCAGCTAGCGGGAGCTGGCTACGAGCAGTACTTC. Translation gives CASSQLAGAGYEQYF.